Listed below are T cell receptor beta chains from one sample, sequenced in a study of T-cell reconstitution after alpha-beta-depleted transplantation in children. Each CDR3 protein is one row after TCRdb ran MiXCR on the PCR reads. This sample yields about 440,000 distinct CDR3 sequences, of which 43% are seen a single time; 27% belongs to the top ten. The source was PBMCs, collected before TCRalphabeta/CD19-depleted stem cell transplant. These receptors originate from a girl aged 2 to 9 with aplastic anemia, due to receive a stem cell transplant. Both conserved end residues are part of each CDR3. D genes are given only for firm matches. Part of the rows lack a size; the others show once, few, many or a class for expanded clones.

D gene	V gene	J gene	clone size	CDR3 protein	CDR3 DNA
TRBD2	TRBV3-1	TRBJ2-3	few	CASSQLSAGGSDTQYF	TGTGCCAGCAGCCAACTCTCTGCGGGGGGATCAGATACGCAGTATTTT
.	TRBV18	TRBJ1-5	many	CASSPGGSNQPQHF	TGTGCCAGCTCCCCCGGAGGTAGCAATCAGCCCCAGCATTTT
TRBD2	TRBV9	TRBJ2-1	.	CASSVPREGSVRNEQFF	TGTGCCAGCAGCGTACCGCGGGAGGGCTCCGTGCGGAATGAGCAGTTCTTC
.	TRBV5-5	TRBJ2-7	.	CASSPKGGGANEQYF	TGTGCCAGCAGCCCCAAAGGGGGGGGCGCGAACGAGCAGTACTTC
.	TRBV5-1	TRBJ2-3	many	CASSLRGDGTDTQYF	TGCGCCAGCAGCTTAAGGGGGGACGGCACAGATACGCAGTATTTT
.	TRBV4-2	TRBJ2-4	.	CASSQGGLNIQYF	TGTGCCAGCAGCCAAGGCGGCCTAAACATTCAGTACTTC
TRBD1	TRBV5-1	TRBJ2-3	.	CASSLGDRGYTDTQYF	TGCGCCAGCAGCTTGGGGGACAGGGGATACACAGATACGCAGTATTTT
.	TRBV5-5	TRBJ1-1	.	CASSLDTGTYTEAFF	TGTGCCAGCAGCTTGGATACCGGGACGTACACTGAAGCTTTCTTT
.	TRBV6-1	TRBJ2-2	many	CASRAGLPTGELFF	TGTGCCAGCAGAGCCGGACTACCGACCGGGGAGCTGTTTTTT
.	TRBV5-1	TRBJ2-1	.	CASSLVEAHGEQFF	TGCGCCAGCAGCTTGGTGGAAGCGCACGGTGAGCAGTTCTTC
.	TRBV3-1	TRBJ1-5	many	CASSQDAGTNQPQHF	TGTGCCAGCAGCCAAGACGCTGGAACCAATCAGCCCCAGCATTTT
.	TRBV20-1	TRBJ2-1	.	CSARLGGDDYNEQFF	TGCAGTGCGAGACTAGGGGGGGATGACTACAATGAGCAGTTCTTC
.	TRBV5-1	TRBJ2-7	few	CASSLIPLQASYEQYF	TGCGCCAGCAGCTTGATTCCCTTACAGGCCTCTTACGAGCAGTACTTC
.	TRBV18	TRBJ2-3	.	CASSRIEGGTDTQYF	TGTGCCAGCTCACGGATTGAGGGGGGCACAGATACGCAGTATTTT
TRBD2	TRBV15	TRBJ2-1	.	CARDLAGGYNEQFF	TGTGCCAGAGATCTAGCGGGAGGATACAATGAGCAGTTCTTC
.	TRBV4-3	TRBJ2-1	.	CASSQESGHLGEQFF	TGCGCCAGCAGCCAAGAAAGCGGCCACCTCGGGGAGCAGTTCTTC
.	TRBV5-8	TRBJ2-5	many	CASDPDSQFQETQYF	TGTGCCAGCGACCCCGACAGCCAGTTTCAAGAGACCCAGTACTTC
TRBD2	TRBV3-1	TRBJ2-1	.	CATTQDGSRSGRVVEQFF	TGTGCCACCACCCAAGATGGTTCACGAAGCGGGAGGGTCGTGGAGCAGTTCTTC
.	TRBV7-3	TRBJ2-3	.	CASSPTTYVGTQYF	TGTGCCAGCAGCCCAACCACCTACGTGGGTACGCAGTATTTT
TRBD2	TRBV7-6	TRBJ2-1	.	CASSLLAGVGYEQFF	TGTGCCAGCAGTTTACTAGCGGGAGTCGGATATGAGCAGTTCTTC
TRBD1	TRBV12-3/TRBV12-4	TRBJ1-2	many	CASSPGTGIYGYTF	TGTGCCAGCAGTCCCGGGACAGGGATCTATGGCTACACCTTC
TRBD2	TRBV29-1	TRBJ2-5	.	CSVGGLAGGWETQYF	TGCAGCGTTGGCGGGCTAGCGGGAGGTTGGGAGACCCAGTACTTC
TRBD1	TRBV5-1	TRBJ2-2	.	CASSFPGGITGELFF	TGCGCCAGCAGCTTCCCAGGGGGCATCACCGGGGAGCTGTTTTTT
TRBD1	TRBV29-1	TRBJ2-7	.	CSAFDRASYEQYF	TGCAGCGCCTTTGACAGGGCCTCCTACGAGCAGTACTTC
.	TRBV29-1	TRBJ1-3	.	CSVESSVAGNTIYF	TGCAGCGTTGAATCGTCGGTTGCGGGAAACACCATATATTTT
TRBD2	TRBV20-1	TRBJ2-7	many	CSARDRTSSSYEQYF	TGCAGTGCTAGAGACCGGACTAGCTCCTCCTACGAGCAGTACTTC
TRBD1	TRBV2	TRBJ2-7	few	CASSTPGQGSSEQYF	TGTGCCAGCAGTACCCCGGGACAGGGGTCCTCCGAGCAGTACTTC
.	TRBV5-1	TRBJ2-7	few	CASRVLAGEQYF	TGCGCCAGCAGGGTTTTGGCTGGCGAGCAGTACTTC
.	TRBV12-3/TRBV12-4	TRBJ1-4	many	CASSSRQAAEKLFF	TGTGCCAGCAGTTCCAGACAGGCGGCTGAAAAACTGTTTTTT
.	TRBV9	TRBJ1-2	few	CASSVRSVIGDYTF	TGTGCCAGCAGCGTCCGTTCAGTGATCGGGGACTACACCTTC
.	TRBV2	TRBJ2-7	.	CASSEGRGGEHEQYF	TGTGCCAGCAGTGAAGGCCGGGGCGGAGAGCACGAGCAGTACTTC
.	TRBV5-6	TRBJ2-7	many	CASNLAHEQYF	TGTGCCAGCAACTTGGCCCACGAGCAGTACTTC